This T cell receptor beta chain was obtained from a study of sequential checkpoint blockade in melanoma. Background on the study: Randomization was 1:1 between first-line nivolumab→ipilimumab and ipilimumab→nivolumab. Matched biopsies came pretreatment and at week 13 for twenty-two patients.

The treatment: randomized to nivolumab then ipilimumab (arm A) or the reverse (arm B). Some clones are missing from TCRdb's copy, which holds only in-frame ones; the method was immunoSEQ multiplex PCR. Of around 5,000 clones listed, around 21% are singletons. The V gene lost 2 bases and the J gene lost 3 bases, with 13 bases spanning the gap. Germline CDR1 and CDR2: KGHSH and LQKENI. The CDR3 is 16 residues long. The receptor comes from a human donor with melanoma. The chain carries TRBV18 and TRBJ2-2; D is unresolved. This specimen consisted of tumor tissue (inferred from file names), obtained from a patient given nivolumab and ipilimumab in sequence. The CDR3 loop reads CASSPARGSYTGELFF. For the CDR3, the DNA is TGTGCCAGCTCACCAGCGCGAGGATCGTACACCGGGGAGCTGTTTTTT.